Shown below are 27 T cell receptor beta chains from a single sample sequenced in a study of T cells in Graves' hyperthyroidism and ophthalmopathy. Using RNA transcripts as the source, TCR beta CDR3 regions were amplified. The HTBI primer set was used in a first-round RT-PCR of the TCR CDR3. TCRdb analysed the multiplex PCR reads with MiXCR anew, one entry per CDR3 protein. The sample lists under 800,000 distinct CDR3 sequences, about 15% occurring once. Sample: blood. Receptor source: a woman between 18 and 29 years old with Graves' hyperthyroidism.

This clonotype was recorded many times. The V and J genes are TRBV15 and TRBJ1-1; no clear D gene. This CDR3 contains 13 residues. Germline V CDR1 and CDR2: LNHNV, YYDKDF (reference sequence). V was clipped by 5 bases and J by 2 bases, with 9 bases between them. The CDR3 loop is CATSHTENTEAFF. The CDR3 DNA sequence: TGTGCCACCAGCCACACCGAAAACACTGAAGCTTTCTTT.

In its sample, this clonotype was seen a few times. V usage is TRBV27 and J usage is TRBJ2-1; 8 positions match TRBD1. V dropped 2 bases and J dropped 5; count of bases not matched to a gene: 8. Germline V gene lookup returns CDR1 MNHEY and CDR2 SMNVEV (reference sequence). The CDR3 runs to 16 residues. Here the CDR3 reads CASSLGRGRGHNEQFF. Here the CDR3 DNA reads TGTGCCAGCAGTTTAGGGCGGGGCAGGGGGCACAATGAGCAGTTCTTC.

This clonotype was seen at least ten times. The chain couples TRBV18 to TRBJ2-1, with D possibly being TRBD2 (7 bases). CDR1 is KGHSH and CDR2 is LQKENI in the germline V gene. Trimming pared 3 bases from V and 4 bases from J, leaving 10 bases between. This CDR3 has 14 residues. The CDR3 coding sequence is TGTGCCAGCTCACCGGGGGGGCCGTACAATGAGCAGTTCTTC. It translates to CASSPGGPYNEQFF.

The chain couples TRBV9 to TRBJ2-2; D possibly corresponds to TRBD2 (6 bases). The CDR3 runs to 17 residues. Germline V gene data show CDR1 as SGDLS and CDR2 as YYNGEE. Trimming removed 4 bases from V and 0 bases from J, with 16 bases in between. CDR3 nucleotide sequence: TGTGCCAGCAGCATTAGCTTCGGAGGGTCGAACACCGGGGAGCTGTTTTTT. As protein: CASSISFGGSNTGELFF.

The rearrangement uses TRBV7-6 and TRBJ2-2; D remains unclear. Between the trimmed V and J ends, which lost 2 bases and 8 bases, there was a span of 6 bases. The CDR3 totals 12 residues. The germline gives CDR1 SGHVS, CDR2 FNYEAQ. The CDR3 DNA sequence: TGTGCCAGCAGCTTAATTGTGGGGGAGCTGTTTTTT. It is translated as CASSLIVGELFF.

This clonotype showed up many times. V usage is TRBV3-1 and J usage is TRBJ2-1, with D unclear. The CDR3 is 12 residues long. V lost 7 bases, J lost 2 bases, and 6 bases lay in between. Germline V CDR1 and CDR2: LGHDT, YNNKEL (reference sequence). The CDR3 nucleotides are TGTGCCAGCAACACCGCCTACAATGAGCAGTTCTTC. Its protein product is CASNTAYNEQFF.

The table lists this clonotype with many counts. The chain has TRBV20-1 and TRBJ2-3; D not resolved. The CDR3 has 14 residues. Germline V CDR1 and CDR2: DFQATT, SNEGSKA (reference sequence). V was trimmed by 3 bases and J by 2 bases, leaving 12 bases between them. This chain's CDR3 is CSASPYKSTDTQYF. The CDR3 DNA is TGCAGTGCTAGTCCTTACAAGTCCACAGATACGCAGTATTTT.

This chain connects TRBV29-1 to TRBJ1-4, with 7 bases that match TRBD1. Germline loops: CDR1 SQVTM, CDR2 ANQGSEA. Unmatched junction bases numbered 10, after V lost 1 base and J lost 5 bases. This CDR3 comprises 16 residues. The CDR3 region has the DNA TGCAGCGTTGAAGGCCCCTTTGACAGGGCAAATGAAAAACTGTTTTTT. It encodes CSVEGPFDRANEKLFF.

This clonotype was observed many times. The gene calls are TRBV6-1 and TRBJ2-3; possibly TRBD1 or TRBD2 for D (7 bases each). V was shortened by 10 bases and J by 2 bases, with 19 bases between the two germline ends. The CDR3 consists of 15 residues. Germline values: CDR1 MNHNS, CDR2 SASEGT. The CDR3 DNA sequence: TGTGCCACCCAGCGGGACAGAACACCCACAGATACGCAGTATTTT. Encoded protein: CATQRDRTPTDTQYF.

This rearrangement joins TRBV2 to TRBJ2-3; D is unclear. Germline CDR1 is SNHLY and CDR2 is FYNNEI. The CDR3 consists of 13 residues. V was shortened by 6 bases and J by 6 bases, with 13 bases between the two germline ends. CDR3 in DNA: TGTGCCAGCAGATTAGTGGGAAAGGATACGCAGTATTTT. It translates to CASRLVGKDTQYF.

The rearrangement uses TRBV11-3 and TRBJ2-2, with 9 positions matching TRBD2. The CDR3 is 21 residues long. Germline trimming cut 6 bases from V and 2 bases from J; bases unmatched to any gene: 22. Germline V gene lookup returns CDR1 SGHNT and CDR2 YENEEA. As DNA, the CDR3 is TGTGCCAGCAGTAAAATGCTGGGTAGCGGGAGACCAATTCGCAACACCGGGGAGCTGTTTTTT. As protein: CASSKMLGSGRPIRNTGELFF. The complete variable domain, with remaining parts taken from reference TRBV11-3 and TRBJ2-2, reads EAGVVQSPRYKIIEKKQPVAFWCNPISGHNTLYWYLQNLGQGPELLIRYENEEAVDDSQLPKDRFSAERLKGVDSTLKIQPAELGDSAVYLCASSKMLGSGRPIRNTGELFFGEGSRLTVL.

The table lists this clonotype with a few counts. The V gene is TRBV4-3, the J gene TRBJ1-1, with unresolved D. The germline CDR1 and CDR2 sequences are LGHNA and YSLEER. CDR3 length equals 16 residues. Deletions cut 0 bases from V and 4 bases from J, with 15 bases between. The CDR3 DNA follows: TGCGCCAGCAGCCAAGAGTTGGAGGCGTGGGTCACTGAAGCTTTCTTT. Protein: CASSQELEAWVTEAFF.

This clonotype was seen more than once but under ten times. The chain recombines TRBV9 with TRBJ2-2; 8 bases are shared with TRBD2. Trimming cost V 0 bases and J 4 bases; bases outside gene matches: 2. CDR1 is SGDLS and CDR2 is YYNGEE in the germline V gene. The CDR3 is 15 residues long. CDR3 amino acids: CASSVDGRVTGELFF. In DNA form, the CDR3 reads TGTGCCAGCAGCGTAGACGGGAGGGTCACCGGGGAGCTGTTTTTT.

This clonotype was counted at least ten times. The chain couples TRBV10-3 to TRBJ2-7; 8 bases fit TRBD2. V was pared by 7 bases and J by 2 bases, with 10 bases of the junction left unmatched. The CDR3 length is 15 residues. In germline, CDR1 is ENHRY, CDR2 SYGVKD. CDR3 sequence reads: CAITASSGSTYEQYF. DNA for the CDR3: TGTGCCATCACTGCGTCAAGCGGGAGCACCTACGAGCAGTACTTC.

This clonotype was recorded at least ten times. The chain carries TRBV11-2 and TRBJ2-1, with 7 bases lining up with TRBD2. The J segment lost 4 bases and the V segment lost 5 bases, leaving 5 bases of the junction unmatched. CDR1 is SGHAT, CDR2 FQNNGV, per germline. The CDR3 has 14 residues. CDR3 region: CASSHRTRYNEQFF. As DNA, the CDR3 is TGTGCCAGCAGCCATCGGACTAGATACAATGAGCAGTTCTTC.

This clonotype was observed at least ten times. This chain joins TRBV29-1 and TRBJ1-4; D possibly corresponds to TRBD1 (5 bases). Trimming pared 5 bases from V and 4 bases from J, leaving 11 bases between. Germline lookup yields CDR1 SQVTM and CDR2 ANQGSEA. The CDR3 spans 13 residues. The CDR3 DNA sequence: TGCAGCGTTCAAAGGGGCGTTAATGAAAAACTGTTTTTT. Amino acid sequence: CSVQRGVNEKLFF.

This clonotype was observed a handful of times. The chain has TRBV18 and TRBJ2-3; 7 bases agree with TRBD1. This CDR3 has 15 residues. V was clipped by 6 bases and J by 2 bases; unmatched bases: 8. The germline CDR1 and CDR2 sequences are KGHSH and LQKENI. The CDR3 coding sequence is TGTGCCAGCTCCCCGGGACAGTCAAACACAGATACGCAGTATTTT. This encodes CASSPGQSNTDTQYF.

This clonotype was counted many times. The rearrangement joins TRBV2 to TRBJ2-1, with D perhaps TRBD2 (6 bases). Germline values: CDR1 SNHLY, CDR2 FYNNEI. V was shortened by 3 bases and J by 3 bases, with 9 bases between the two germline ends. The CDR3 runs to 14 residues. The CDR3 region is CASSDGRIYNEQFF. As DNA, the CDR3 is TGTGCCAGCAGTGACGGGAGAATCTACAATGAGCAGTTCTTC.

This clonotype occurred many times. The gene calls are TRBV5-5 and TRBJ1-1, with D possibly being TRBD1 (5 bases). Trimming pared 1 base from V and 8 bases from J, leaving 12 bases between. The CDR3 sequence is 13 residues long. Germline-derived CDR1 and CDR2 are SGHKS and YYEKEE (reference sequence). CDR3 nucleotide sequence: TGTGCCAGCAGCTTGTATAGGGGAATGGAAGCTTTCTTT. Translating gives CASSLYRGMEAFF.

The genes are TRBV19 and TRBJ1-5, with D tentatively TRBD1 (5 bases). The CDR3 has 16 amino acids. The germline CDR1 and CDR2 sequences are LNHDA and SQIVND (reference sequence). V was clipped by 1 base and J by 0 bases, with 10 bases between them. The CDR3 is CASSIVTGYSNQPQHF. CDR3 coding DNA: TGTGCCAGTAGTATAGTCACAGGCTATAGCAATCAGCCCCAGCATTTT.

This clonotype was recorded a few times. This chain connects TRBV5-1 to TRBJ1-1, with 7 bases that match TRBD1. Germline V gene lookup returns CDR1 SGHRS and CDR2 YFSETQ. J was trimmed by 10 bases and V by 4 bases; bases with no gene match: 10. CDR3 size: 13 residues. The CDR3 DNA sequence: TGCGCCAGCAGCCCCCAGACAGGGAAGGGAGCTTTCTTT. It encodes CASSPQTGKGAFF.

This clonotype was counted at least ten times. V gene TRBV7-2 combines with J gene TRBJ1-4; D gene uncertain. This CDR3 region has 14 residues. Deletions cut 3 bases from V and 3 bases from J, with 8 bases between. The germline gives CDR1 SGHTA, CDR2 FQGNSA. CDR3 DNA sequence: TGTGCCAGCAGCTTCTACAGTCCTAATGAAAAACTGTTTTTT. It specifies CASSFYSPNEKLFF.

This clonotype was seen at least ten times. The chain carries TRBV6-2 or TRBV6-3 and TRBJ1-2; D is ambiguous. This CDR3 spans 11 amino acids. Between the trimmed V and J ends, which lost 5 bases and 5 bases, there was a span of 6 bases. The germline gives CDR1 MNHEY, CDR2 SVGEGT. CDR3 region: CASSQAYGYTF. DNA for the CDR3: TGTGCCAGCAGTCAAGCGTATGGCTACACCTTC.

The chain carries TRBV29-1 and TRBJ2-1, with 7 bases that match TRBD1. V shed 4 bases and J 2 bases; nucleotides not matched to a gene: 8. Germline assignment: CDR1 SQVTM and CDR2 ANQGSEA. This CDR3 is built from 15 residues. The CDR3 region has the DNA TGCAGCGTTGGGTTCCGACAGGGAGCCTACAATGAGCAGTTCTTC. It specifies CSVGFRQGAYNEQFF.

This clonotype was recorded many times. V is TRBV2 and J is TRBJ1-5, with TRBD1 matching 8 bases. Per the germline V gene, CDR1 is SNHLY and CDR2 is FYNNEI. The CDR3 loop spans 19 amino acids. V was clipped by 8 bases and J by 3 bases; unmatched bases: 21. CDR3 loop: CASVYREDRAHVPNQPQHF. The CDR3 nucleotides are TGTGCCAGCGTCTACCGGGAGGACAGGGCCCACGTTCCCAATCAGCCCCAGCATTTT.

For this clonotype: The junction departs from germline at one end; a sequencing error may be responsible. The rearrangement uses TRBV19 and TRBJ2-2, with 7 bases identical to TRBD1. CDR1 is LNHDA, CDR2 SQIVND, per germline (reference sequence). The CDR3 consists of 17 residues. CDR3 sequence (DNA): TGTGCCAGTACCCCCCTCCCCGACAGGGCAGTTCCCGGGGAGCCGTTTTTT. Translated, it gives CASTPLPDRAVPGEPFF.

The chain combines TRBV7-9 with TRBJ1-5; D is possibly TRBD1 (6 bases). CDR3 length: 14 amino acids. V was trimmed by 5 bases and J by 6 bases, leaving 14 bases between them. Germline V gives CDR1 SEHNR, CDR2 FQNEAQ (reference sequence). The DNA of the CDR3 is TGTGCCAGCAGCCCTACGACAGGTACTCAGCCCCAGCATTTT. It is translated as CASSPTTGTQPQHF.